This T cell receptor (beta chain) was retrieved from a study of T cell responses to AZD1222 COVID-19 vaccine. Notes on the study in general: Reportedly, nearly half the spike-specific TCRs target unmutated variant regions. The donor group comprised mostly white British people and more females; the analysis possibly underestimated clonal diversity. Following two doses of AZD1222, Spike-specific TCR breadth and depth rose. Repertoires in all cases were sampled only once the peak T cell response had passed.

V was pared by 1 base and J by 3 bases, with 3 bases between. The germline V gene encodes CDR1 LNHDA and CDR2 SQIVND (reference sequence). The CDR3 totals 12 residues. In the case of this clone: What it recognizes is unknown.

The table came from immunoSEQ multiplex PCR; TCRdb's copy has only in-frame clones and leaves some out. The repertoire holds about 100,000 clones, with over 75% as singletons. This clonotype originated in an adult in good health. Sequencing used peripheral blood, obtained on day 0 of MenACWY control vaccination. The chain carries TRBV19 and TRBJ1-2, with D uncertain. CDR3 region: CASSIADYGYTF. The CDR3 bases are TGTGCCAGTAGTATAGCGGACTATGGCTACACCTTC.